This T cell receptor (beta chain) originates from a study of regulatory T cells in long-lasting Graves disease. Study conclusions and caveats: The sample size was small, and this may have reduced accuracy. Under persistent disease, TRBV28, TRBJ1-2 and TRBJ2-5 were used preferentially. Persistent Graves' disease cases displayed lower TCR diversity than newly diagnosed ones.

Time point meaning: persistent/refractory GD, antithyroid drugs over 5 years with positive TRAb. PBMCs were the source of the RNA used for TCR sequencing. The EDTA tubes were filled with about 10 milliliters of drawn peripheral blood. CDR3-region Arm-PCR and iRepertoire HTBI primers produced the TCR beta libraries. In TCRdb, the multiplex PCR reads were re-called with MiXCR into one record per CDR3 protein. The sample has 430,000 or so distinct CDR3 sequences, roughly a fifth seen once; the top ten hold roughly an eighth. This clonotype was seen repeatedly, ten times or more. What it binds is not known. Trimming pared 1 base from V and 5 bases from J, leaving 20 bases between. Looked up from germline, CDR1 is SGHVS and CDR2 is FQNEAQ. This CDR3 region has 17 residues.

The receptor was isolated from a female donor with Graves disease. This rearrangement joins TRBV7-8 to TRBJ2-5, with D tentatively TRBD2 (6 bases). The material sequenced was peripheral blood mononuclear cells (PBMCs), taken when the disease was refractory, from a patient treated with antithyroid drugs. In nucleotides, the CDR3 is TGTGCCAGCAGCTTAGAAAATTGGGCCCCCCGGGGGGAGACCCAGTACTTC. Protein sequence: CASSLENWAPRGETQYF.